One sample yielded the 25 T cell receptor beta chains listed below, sequenced in a study of blood T cell repertoires in COVID-19. Clones were read by immunoSEQ multiplex PCR, and TCRdb kept only the in-frame ones, dropping some. The repertoire holds 130,000 to 150,000 clones, with approximately 82% as singletons. Source material: peripheral blood. These receptors came from a man aged 55 to 70 with active or convalescent COVID-19.

The chain recombines TRBV5-6 with TRBJ2-5; TRBD2 aligns across 12 bases. J lost 7 bases, V lost 1 base, and 8 bases had no gene match. This CDR3 has 16 amino acids. CDR1 SGHDT and CDR2 YYEEEE come from the germline V gene. The CDR3 DNA sequence: TGTGCCAGCAGCTTGATCCTAGCGGGGGGGCACGGGACCCAGTACTTC. This gives the protein CASSLILAGGHGTQYF.

DNA for the CDR3: TGTGCCAGTAGTATCTCCGGGACAGGGGGAAACACCATATATTTT. Residues: CASSISGTGGNTIYF. This rearrangement joins TRBV19 to TRBJ1-3; TRBD1 matches at 9 bases. The V gene end was trimmed by 3 bases and the J gene end by 4 bases; junction bases not matched to a gene: 4. Germline CDR1 LNHDA, CDR2 SQIVND (reference sequence). The CDR3 loop spans 15 amino acids.

The chain links TRBV6-5 to TRBJ1-5; D is undetermined. The CDR3 runs 13 residues. The germline gives CDR1 MNHEY, CDR2 SVGAGI. Trimming shortened V by 6 bases and J by 4 bases, and 10 bases separated the two germline ends. The CDR3 DNA follows: TGTGCCAGCAGAAGAACTCTAAATCAGCCCCAGCATTTT. It codes for CASRRTLNQPQHF.

In this sample, this clone turned up a few times. The chain carries TRBV6-5 and TRBJ1-2; TRBD1 might be the D (5 bases). CDR3 length equals 14 residues. Germline CDR1 and CDR2: MNHEY and SVGAGI. V shed 6 bases and J shed 1 base, with 12 bases lying between them. The CDR3 DNA reads TGTGCCAGCAGGACGAACAGGCTTAACTATGGCTACACCTTC. Translation: CASRTNRLNYGYTF.

The chain has TRBV14 and TRBJ2-1, with D uncertain. Germline-derived CDR1 and CDR2 are SGHDN and FVKESK. Trimming cost V 3 bases and J 4 bases, with 7 bases left between them. This CDR3 spans 13 amino acids. CDR3 nucleotides: TGTGCCAGCAGCCAGGGCCTGTACAATGAGCAGTTCTTC. This translates into CASSQGLYNEQFF.

This clone is a singleton in its sample. The chain joins TRBV20-1 to TRBJ1-4; maybe TRBD1 (5 bases). Trimming took 3 bases from V and 7 from J, leaving 12 bases between them. Germline V CDR1 and CDR2: DFQATT, SNEGSKA (reference sequence). The CDR3 extends over 13 amino acids. The CDR3 sequence is CSASLGVGEKLFF. CDR3 coding DNA: TGCAGTGCTAGTTTAGGGGTGGGTGAAAAACTGTTTTTT.

V usage is TRBV2 and J usage is TRBJ1-5, with 7 bases matching TRBD1. Germline CDR1 is SNHLY and CDR2 is FYNNEI. The junction had 8 bases not matched to a gene; V was cut back by 6 bases and J by 3 bases. The CDR3 length is 15 residues. This CDR3 is CASRGRDSFNQPQHF. CDR3 DNA: TGTGCCAGCAGGGGTAGGGACAGCTTCAATCAGCCCCAGCATTTT.

The CDR3 is CASSNLRLNTGELFF. CDR3 coding DNA: TGTGCCAGTAGTAACCTCAGACTTAACACCGGGGAGCTGTTTTTT. V and J are TRBV19 and TRBJ2-2, with D hard to call. The ends were cut back, 4 bases at V and 2 bases at J, with 11 bases in the middle. Germline V gene sequence: CDR1 LNHDA, CDR2 SQIVND (reference sequence). This CDR3 is built from 15 residues. Using reference TRBV19 and TRBJ2-2 for the parts outside the CDR3, the full variable domain is DGGITQSPKYLFRKEGQNVTLSCEQNLNHDAMYWYRQDPGQGLRLIYYSQIVNDFQKGDIAEGYSVSREKKESFPLTVTSAQKNPTAFYLCASSNLRLNTGELFFGEGSRLTVL.

The gene calls are TRBV5-6 and TRBJ1-2; D is perhaps TRBD1 (5 bases). This CDR3 contains 13 residues. Between the trimmed V and J ends, which lost 4 bases and 5 bases, there was a span of 12 bases. The germline CDR1 and CDR2 sequences are SGHDT and YYEEEE. Here the CDR3 DNA reads TGTGCCAGCAGCCCGCAGGGTTGGTATGGCTACACCTTC. This encodes CASSPQGWYGYTF. Complete variable domain (other parts from reference TRBV5-6 and TRBJ1-2): DAGVTQSPTHLIKTRGQQVTLRCSPKSGHDTVSWYQQALGQGPQFIFQYYEEEERQRGNFPDRFSGHQFPNYSSELNVNALLLGDSALYLCASSPQGWYGYTFGSGTRLTVV.

The chain uses TRBV14 and TRBJ2-7; 12 nucleotides line up with TRBD1. Germline loops: CDR1 SGHDN, CDR2 FVKESK. With 4 bases clipped from V and 4 bases from J, the junction kept 5 bases outside the gene matches. The CDR3 extends over 15 amino acids. CDR3 region: CASSPQGQGAYEQYF. The CDR3 DNA is TGTGCCAGCAGCCCCCAGGGACAGGGGGCGTACGAGCAGTACTTC.

The V call is TRBV11-2, the J call TRBJ2-5, with 10 bases that match TRBD2. The CDR3 consists of 16 residues. The V and J ends lost 3 bases and 5 bases, in that order; junction bases with no gene match: 9. Germline-derived CDR1 and CDR2 are SGHAT and FQNNGV. CDR3 coding DNA: TGTGCCAGCAGCTTGGAAGCGGGAGGGGGTCTGGAGACCCAGTACTTC. This translates into CASSLEAGGGLETQYF.

The rearrangement uses TRBV7-9 and TRBJ2-5; D is possibly TRBD2 (5 bases). Germline V gives CDR1 SEHNR, CDR2 FQNEAQ (reference sequence). The CDR3 sequence is 15 residues long. The V end lost 1 base, the J end lost 4 bases, and 13 bases lay between the germline ends. In nucleotides, the CDR3 is TGTGCCAGCAGCTTAGTTCGAGGGTATGGAGAGACCCAGTACTTC. It specifies CASSLVRGYGETQYF.

The J gene is TRBJ1-1, the V gene TRBV19; no firm D call. The length of the CDR3 is 13 residues. Trimming removed 3 bases from V and 5 bases from J, with 10 bases in between. CDR1 LNHDA and CDR2 SQIVND come from the germline V gene (reference sequence). The CDR3, as DNA: TGTGCCAGTAGTATCGGGTTTTGGACTGAAGCTTTCTTT. Protein: CASSIGFWTEAFF.

The chain links TRBV19 to TRBJ1-2, with 8 bases matching TRBD1. V trimming: 3 bases; J trimming: 6 bases; junction bases outside the gene matches: 9. Germline CDR1 and CDR2: LNHDA and SQIVND (reference sequence). There are 15 residues in the CDR3. Here the CDR3 DNA reads TGTGCCAGTAGTATCTTGGCTACGACAGGGGATGGCTACACCTTC. Protein sequence: CASSILATTGDGYTF.

The chain is built from TRBV5-6 and TRBJ1-5, with 8 nucleotides matching TRBD1. CDR1 and CDR2 (germline): SGHDT, YYEEEE. There are 15 residues in the CDR3. Unmatched junction bases numbered 7, after V lost 4 bases and J lost 4 bases. The CDR3 bases are TGTGCCAGCAGCCGGCGGGACAGGCGGAATCAGCCCCAGCATTTT. Translated, it gives CASSRRDRRNQPQHF.

This chain uses TRBV3-1 (or the pseudogene TRBV3-2) with TRBJ2-2; 8 bases align to TRBD2. V shed 2 bases and J 5 bases; nucleotides not matched to a gene: 7. CDR1 is LGHDT and CDR2 is YNNKEL in the germline V gene (reference sequence). The CDR3 consists of 16 residues. The CDR3 bases are TGTGCCAGCAGCCAACCGGGACTAGTGGGGACCGGGGAGCTGTTTTTT. It is translated as CASSQPGLVGTGELFF.

This clone appeared once. The rearrangement links TRBV6-6 to TRBJ1-2; possibly TRBD1 for D (6 bases). The ends were cut back, 5 bases at V and 5 bases at J, with 9 bases in the middle. The germline V gene has CDR1 MNHNY and CDR2 SVGAGI (reference sequence). This CDR3 has 12 amino acids. The CDR3 DNA reads TGTGCCAGCAGTGGGGGCCGGTATGGCTACACCTTC. It yields the protein CASSGGRYGYTF.

This clone was detected only a few times. This chain uses TRBV24-1 with TRBJ2-1; 8 nucleotides agree with TRBD1. The CDR3 consists of 12 residues. Germline CDR1 reads KGHDR; CDR2 reads SFDVKD. J gave up 12 bases and V 3 bases, and 3 bases lay outside the gene matches. Here the CDR3 DNA reads TGTGCCACCAGTGATAACGACAGGGGGCAGTTCTTC. Its translation: CATSDNDRGQFF.

The chain carries TRBV9 and TRBJ1-1; D is perhaps TRBD1 (5 bases). Germline-derived CDR1 and CDR2 are SGDLS and YYNGEE. Trimming removed 6 bases from V and 0 bases from J, with 6 bases in between. This CDR3 region has 12 residues. CDR3 loop: CASTGLNTEAFF. The CDR3 DNA reads as TGTGCCAGCACAGGGTTGAACACTGAAGCTTTCTTT.

The chain uses TRBV5-1 and TRBJ1-1, with D possibly matching TRBD1 (6 bases). V was pared by 3 bases and J by 7 bases, with 13 bases between. Germline loops: CDR1 SGHRS, CDR2 YFSETQ. The CDR3 contains 13 residues. The CDR3 bases are TGCGCCAGCAGCTCGGACAGTTATGGTGAAGCTTTCTTT. Amino acid sequence: CASSSDSYGEAFF. Complete variable domain (other parts from reference TRBV5-1 and TRBJ1-1): KAGVTQTPRYLIKTRGQQVTLSCSPISGHRSVSWYQQTPGQGLQFLFEYFSETQRNKGNFPGRFSGRQFSNSRSEMNVSTLELGDSALYLCASSSDSYGEAFFGQGTRLTVV.

V gene TRBV6-5 combines with J gene TRBJ2-5; TRBD1 might be the D (5 bases). Trimming stripped 4 bases from V and 0 bases from J, with 6 bases between. Germline V gene lookup returns CDR1 MNHEY and CDR2 SVGAGI. The CDR3 is 13 residues long. CDR3 region: CASSSGYQETQYF. The CDR3 DNA sequence: TGTGCCAGCAGTTCAGGGTACCAAGAGACCCAGTACTTC.

The rearrangement joins TRBV29-1 to TRBJ1-1; possibly TRBD1 for D (5 bases). Deletions cut 5 bases from V and 4 bases from J, with 14 bases between. CDR1 and CDR2 (germline): SQVTM, ANQGSEA. The CDR3 is 13 residues long. CDR3 in DNA: TGCAGCGTTACCGGGGCCGGGGGCACTGAAGCTTTCTTT. This codes for CSVTGAGGTEAFF.

This clone was counted a few times. This sequence joins TRBV27 and TRBJ2-3; TRBD1 matches 7 bases. J gave up 5 bases and V 5 bases, and 10 bases lay outside the gene matches. The CDR3 totals 15 residues. Germline V gene sequence: CDR1 MNHEY, CDR2 SMNVEV (reference sequence). The CDR3, as DNA: TGTGCCAGCAGTCCCCGGGCAGGGGGAATAGATACGCAGTATTTT. Translation: CASSPRAGGIDTQYF.

The V and J genes are TRBV24-1 and TRBJ1-5; 8 bases match TRBD1. With 4 bases clipped from V and 4 bases from J, the junction kept 11 bases outside the gene matches. This CDR3 is 17 amino acids long. Germline V gene sequence: CDR1 KGHDR, CDR2 SFDVKD. CDR3 sequence: CATSDNTGGWVNQPQHF. CDR3 sequence (DNA): TGTGCCACCAGTGACAATACAGGGGGGTGGGTTAATCAGCCCCAGCATTTT.

The chain couples TRBV5-1 to TRBJ2-7; 12 nucleotides agree with TRBD2. Germline assignment: CDR1 SGHRS and CDR2 YFSETQ. The trim removed 4 bases at V and 5 bases at J, leaving 10 bases unmatched. The CDR3 length is 16 residues. The CDR3 region has the DNA TGCGCCAGCAGCCGGACTAGCGGGATTTTGGACGACGAGCAGTACGTC. Protein product: CASSRTSGILDDEQYV.